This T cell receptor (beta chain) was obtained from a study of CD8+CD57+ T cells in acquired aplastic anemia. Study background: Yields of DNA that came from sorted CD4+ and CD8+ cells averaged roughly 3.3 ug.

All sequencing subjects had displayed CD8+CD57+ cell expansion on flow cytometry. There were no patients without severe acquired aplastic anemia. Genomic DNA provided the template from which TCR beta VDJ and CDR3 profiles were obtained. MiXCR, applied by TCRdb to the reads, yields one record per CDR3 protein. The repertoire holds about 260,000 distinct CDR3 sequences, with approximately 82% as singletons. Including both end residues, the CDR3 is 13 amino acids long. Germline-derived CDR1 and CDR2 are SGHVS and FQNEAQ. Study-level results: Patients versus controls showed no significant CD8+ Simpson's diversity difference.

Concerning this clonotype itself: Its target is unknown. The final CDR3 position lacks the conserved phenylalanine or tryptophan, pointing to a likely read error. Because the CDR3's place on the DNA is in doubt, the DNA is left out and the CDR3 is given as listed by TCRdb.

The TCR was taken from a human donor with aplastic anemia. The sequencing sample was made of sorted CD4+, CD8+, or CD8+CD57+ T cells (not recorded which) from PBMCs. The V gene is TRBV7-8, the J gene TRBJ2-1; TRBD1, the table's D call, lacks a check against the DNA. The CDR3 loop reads CATYYNVQFFGPG.